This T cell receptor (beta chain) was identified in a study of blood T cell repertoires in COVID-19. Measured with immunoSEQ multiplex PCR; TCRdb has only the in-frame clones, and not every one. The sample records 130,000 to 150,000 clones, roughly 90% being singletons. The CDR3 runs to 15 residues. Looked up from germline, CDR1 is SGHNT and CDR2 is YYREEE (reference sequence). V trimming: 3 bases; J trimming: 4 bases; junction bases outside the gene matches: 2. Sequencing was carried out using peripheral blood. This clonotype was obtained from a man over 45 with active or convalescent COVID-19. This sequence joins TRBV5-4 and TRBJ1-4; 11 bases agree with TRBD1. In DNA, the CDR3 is TGTGCCAGCAGCTGGGACAGGGGGGTTAATGAAAAACTGTTTTTT. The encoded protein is CASSWDRGVNEKLFF. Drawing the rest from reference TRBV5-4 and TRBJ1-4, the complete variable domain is ETGVTQSPTHLIKTRGQQVTLRCSSQSGHNTVSWYQQALGQGPQFIFQYYREEENGRGNFPPRFSGLQFPNYSSELNVNALELDDSALYLCASSWDRGVNEKLFFGSGTQLSVL.